This T cell receptor beta chain emerged from a study of T cells in localized non-small cell lung cancer. V gave up 1 base and J gave up 1 base; unmatched junction bases: 0. The CDR3 totals 15 residues. Germline V gives CDR1 MNHNS, CDR2 SASEGT. Measured with immunoSEQ multiplex PCR; TCRdb has only the in-frame clones, and not every one. The sample lists over 1,500 clones, roughly 25% occurring once. The chain joins TRBV6-1 to TRBJ2-3; 9 bases agree with TRBD2. This clonotype was sampled from a male donor aged 60 or over with stage III lung adenocarcinoma. The sequenced sample was lung tumor tissue, obtained before any cancer treatment. DNA of the CDR3: TGTGCCAGCAGTGAAGAGCGGGGGGGCACAGATACGCAGTATTTT. It specifies CASSEERGGTDTQYF.